The clone carrying this TCR beta chain was counted ten times or more. Its antigen is unknown. The sample is drawn from a study of blood T cells in healthy people across ages. Study observations and caveats: Older age coincided with a roughly linear decline in TCR beta diversity per million T cells. Versus aged donors, long-lived donors had higher diversity and more naive CD4+ cells.

PCR was performed a second time for 7 to 11 cycles using a sample-barcoded 5' primer and a J-beta primer mix. Each cDNA molecule received a tag from a template-switch adaptor that had 12 random nucleotides. TCRdb itself ran the 5' RACE reads through MiXCR, one entry per CDR3 protein. The sample lists hundreds of thousands of distinct CDR3 sequences; approximately 29% were seen once. Unmatched junction bases numbered 16, after V lost 8 bases and J lost 4 bases. The CDR3 is 17 residues long. CDR1 and CDR2 from the germline V gene are SNHLY and FYNNEI. This clonotype was sampled from a woman older than 75 in good health. Sequenced material: blood. The rearrangement links TRBV2 to TRBJ2-3, with 9 bases lining up with TRBD2. For the CDR3, the DNA is TGTGCCAGCTTAAAAGCCGGGACTAGCTGGGGGCCAGATACGCAGTATTTT. Translation gives CASLKAGTSWGPDTQYF.